The present TCR beta chain was sequenced within a study of cytomegalovirus exposure and HLA in healthy donors. Study context: The Caucasian-associated ancestry cluster contained 81% of the 300 to 450 genotyped donors. Study observations and caveats: CMV serostatus alone was available as immune exposure information. TCR beta V- and J-gene trimming, according to a later analysis, was linked to a missense DCLRE1C variant.

Use of 60 Vbeta and 13 Jbeta primers characterized the PCR. Only in-frame clones appear in the TCRdb table, and some are missing; sequencing was by immunoSEQ multiplex PCR. The repertoire holds about 81,000 clones, with 85% to 90% as singletons. The V and J ends lost 3 bases and 2 bases, in that order; junction bases with no gene match: 4. Germline CDR1 is KGHSH and CDR2 is LQKENI. CDR3 length: 15 residues. Points on this clone: Its antigen is not known.

The receptor's source is a man in his late teens or twenties in good health and CMV-seronegative. The rearrangement links TRBV18 to TRBJ2-5; 9 positions match TRBD1. Sequences were obtained from PBMCs. CDR3 sequence reads: CASSPMGQGQETQYF. As DNA, the CDR3 is TGTGCCAGCTCACCCATGGGACAGGGACAAGAGACCCAGTACTTC.